Described below is a single T cell receptor (beta chain) sequence and its context. Sequencing used immunoSEQ multiplex PCR; TCRdb keeps in-frame clones, though not all of them. The table lists approximately 200,000 clones, about four fifths of them singletons. The record originates from a study of cytomegalovirus exposure and HLA in healthy donors. This receptor was obtained from a young man in good health and CMV-seropositive. Material for sequencing was PBMCs.

Here the CDR3 reads CASSPQIPQITNYGYTF. The CDR3 nucleotides read TGTGCCAGCAGCCCCCAGATCCCCCAGATTACTAACTATGGCTACACCTTC. The chain has TRBV9 and TRBJ1-2; the D is unclear. The V gene's germline CDR1 is SGDLS and CDR2 YYNGEE. The CDR3 is 17 amino acids. Trimming removed 4 bases at V and 0 bases at J, with 19 bases between.